This entry lists 7 T cell receptor beta chains sequenced from one sample in a study of blood T cell repertoires in COVID-19. Profiling relied on immunoSEQ multiplex PCR, and the TCRdb table lists in-frame clones only, not all of them. Among 190,000 or so clones listed, 80% to 90% were seen once. Sequencing was carried out using peripheral blood. These receptors were obtained from a man in his sixties who had recovered from COVID-19.

This clone has a handful of counts. The chain carries TRBV19 and TRBJ1-5, with 7 nucleotides matching TRBD1. V was clipped by 3 bases and J by 7 bases; unmatched bases: 6. Germline values: CDR1 LNHDA, CDR2 SQIVND (reference sequence). This CDR3 has 14 amino acids. The CDR3 DNA is TGTGCCAGTAGTATGACAGGGATGTTACAGCCCCAGCATTTT. Translated: CASSMTGMLQPQHF.

This chain connects TRBV4-1 to TRBJ2-2, with 7 bases that match TRBD2. Germline V gives CDR1 MGHRA, CDR2 YSYEKL. This CDR3 is 16 amino acids long. The junction had 17 bases not matched to a gene; V was cut back by 6 bases and J by 10 bases. CDR3 region: CASSLTSAEGLVELFF. The DNA of the CDR3 is TGCGCCAGCAGTCTCACTAGCGCGGAGGGCCTAGTGGAGCTGTTTTTT.

The genes are TRBV9 and TRBJ2-5; D is undetermined. Trimming took 4 bases from V and 0 from J, leaving 10 bases between them. This CDR3 is 14 amino acids long. CDR1 and CDR2 (germline): SGDLS, YYNGEE. The CDR3 DNA sequence: TGTGCCAGCAGCCTTGGGCCTGACCAAGAGACCCAGTACTTC. Its translation: CASSLGPDQETQYF.

V is TRBV9 and J is TRBJ2-1, with D tentatively TRBD1 (5 bases). Germline CDR1 and CDR2: SGDLS and YYNGEE. This CDR3 is built from 16 residues. Trimming cost V 0 bases and J 5 bases, with 15 bases left between them. For the CDR3, the DNA is TGTGCCAGCAGCGTAGGCCTCGCAGGGAATAACAATGAGCAGTTCTTC. This codes for CASSVGLAGNNNEQFF.

The chain recombines TRBV30 with TRBJ2-7; D gene unclear. The germline V and J ends were trimmed by 5 bases and 3 bases, with 8 bases remaining between them. This CDR3 has 11 residues. Germline assignment: CDR1 GTSNPN and CDR2 SVGIG (reference sequence). The CDR3 coding sequence is TGTGCCTGGGGGTCCGTCTACGAGCAGTACTTC. Protein sequence: CAWGSVYEQYF.

This chain uses TRBV20-1 with TRBJ2-1; possibly TRBD2 for D (5 bases). V lost 3 bases and J 0 bases, leaving 12 bases between the germline ends. Looked up from germline, CDR1 is DFQATT and CDR2 is SNEGSKA (reference sequence). The CDR3 contains 15 residues. CDR3: CSASQAVASYNEQFF. CDR3 DNA: TGCAGTGCTAGTCAAGCGGTTGCCTCCTACAATGAGCAGTTCTTC.

This clone was found once. The chain combines TRBV5-1 with TRBJ2-5, with 7 bases fitting TRBD1. The germline CDR1 and CDR2 sequences are SGHRS and YFSETQ. The CDR3 sequence is 15 residues long. The ends lost 3 bases at V and 2 bases at J; junction bases unmatched: 7. For the CDR3, the DNA is TGCGCCAGCAGCTCACACCCGGGACAGCAAGAGACCCAGTACTTC. Translation: CASSSHPGQQETQYF. The full variable domain, its missing parts supplied by reference TRBV5-1 and TRBJ2-5, is KAGVTQTPRYLIKTRGQQVTLSCSPISGHRSVSWYQQTPGQGLQFLFEYFSETQRNKGNFPGRFSGRQFSNSRSEMNVSTLELGDSALYLCASSSHPGQQETQYFGPGTRLLVL.